Below are 26 T cell receptor beta chains sequenced from a single sample in a study of T cell repertoires in cytomegalovirus infection. One entry per CDR3 protein, called by TCRdb with MiXCR from the reads. The table has around 210,000 distinct CDR3 sequences, 6.5% seen once; the top ten hold roughly 6%. Input material: PBMCs. The receptors were sampled from a human donor in good health (CMV status not recorded). Some clones in this sample may be carry-over from other donors' samples.

The table lists this clonotype with many counts. This chain joins TRBV5-1 and TRBJ2-3, with D possibly being TRBD2 (6 bases). CDR1 is SGHRS and CDR2 is YFSETQ in the germline V gene. CDR3 length: 14 amino acids. V lost 4 bases and J 4 bases, leaving 13 bases between the germline ends. Here the CDR3 reads CASSDRRGADTQYF. In nucleotides, the CDR3 is TGCGCCAGCAGCGATAGGCGGGGCGCAGATACGCAGTATTTT.

A word on this clonotype: A much larger clone lies a single base off, so this may be a read error. The chain carries TRBV29-1 and TRBJ1-3; 8 positions match TRBD1. The CDR3 totals 12 residues. CDR1 is SQVTM and CDR2 is ANQGSEA in the germline V gene. V lost 7 bases to trimming and J lost 6 bases; unmatched junction nucleotides: 5. The chain's CDR3 is CSATGAANTIYF. The CDR3 region has the DNA TGCAGCGCGACAGGGGCTGCAAACACCATATATTTT.

This clonotype was seen at least ten times. This chain uses TRBV7-8 with TRBJ2-4; D possibly corresponds to TRBD2 (5 bases). The CDR3 is 17 residues long. Germline CDR1 SGHVS, CDR2 FQNEAQ. V was pared by 2 bases and J by 0 bases, with 14 bases between. CDR3 coding DNA: TGTGCCAGCAGCTTAATTGATGGGGAGCTAGCCAAAAACATTCAGTACTTC. Its translation: CASSLIDGELAKNIQYF.

This clonotype was seen many times. The chain employs TRBV29-1 and TRBJ1-2; the match to TRBD1 covers 7 bases. The CDR3 runs to 13 residues. The germline V gene encodes CDR1 SQVTM and CDR2 ANQGSEA. Trimming at V came to 5 bases and at J to 6 bases, leaving 9 bases not matched to a gene. In nucleotides, the CDR3 is TGCAGCGTTCACGAGGGGGCGCATAATGGCTACACCTTC. This gives the protein CSVHEGAHNGYTF.

This clonotype was detected many times. This chain's CDR3 is CASSHLNTGELFF. As DNA, the CDR3 is TGTGCCAGCAGTCACCTTAACACCGGGGAGCTGTTTTTT. This chain links TRBV12-3 or TRBV12-4 with TRBJ2-2; D is uncertain. The CDR3 length is 13 residues. Trimming stripped 5 bases from V and 2 bases from J, with 6 bases between.

Many counts were recorded for this clonotype. The chain carries TRBV12-3 or TRBV12-4 and TRBJ1-2; D not resolved. The CDR3 is made up of 13 amino acids. Between the trimmed V and J ends, which lost 1 base and 8 bases, there was a span of 11 bases. The DNA of the CDR3 is TGTGCCAGCAGTTTAGGACCGCAGGAGGGCTACACCTTC. As protein: CASSLGPQEGYTF.

The CDR3 sequence is CASSYKTGLSGYTF. In DNA form, the CDR3 reads TGTGCCAGCAGCTATAAGACAGGGCTGAGCGGCTACACCTTC. The chain carries TRBV7-9 and TRBJ1-2, with 7 bases lining up with TRBD1. With V trimmed by 4 bases and J by 8 bases, 10 bases remained unmatched. The CDR3 is made up of 14 amino acids. Germline V gene sequence: CDR1 SEHNR, CDR2 FQNEAQ (reference sequence).

In its sample, this clonotype was seen many times. The chain employs TRBV5-1 and TRBJ2-5, with D perhaps matching TRBD1 (6 bases). Deletions cut 2 bases from V and 2 bases from J, with 13 bases between. This CDR3 comprises 15 residues. Germline lookup yields CDR1 SGHRS and CDR2 YFSETQ. CDR3 bases: TGCGCCAGCAGCTTAAGAGGACAGACACAAGAGACCCAGTACTTC. As protein: CASSLRGQTQETQYF.

This clonotype has a count of ten or more. The genes are TRBV4-3 and TRBJ2-1, with unresolved D. Germline V lookup: CDR1 LGHNA, CDR2 YSLEER. Trimming removed 0 bases at V and 2 bases at J, with 5 bases between. This CDR3 has 14 amino acids. The CDR3 region is CASSQDETYNEQFF. The CDR3 DNA reads TGCGCCAGCAGCCAAGATGAAACCTACAATGAGCAGTTCTTC.

This clonotype was seen repeatedly, ten times or more. The gene calls are TRBV14 and TRBJ1-2, with a weak D call TRBD1 (6 bases). The CDR3 spans 15 residues. V gave up 3 bases and J gave up 11 bases, with 22 bases separating them. Germline assignment: CDR1 SGHDN and CDR2 FVKESK. CDR3 amino acids: CASSHEVGGLARYTF. CDR3 in DNA: TGTGCCAGCAGCCACGAGGTCGGGGGGCTGGCGCGTTACACCTTC.

The sample holds a few counts of this clonotype. This chain connects TRBV4-3 to TRBJ1-4, with TRBD1 matching over 9 bases. This CDR3 is built from 15 residues. Losses at the gene ends were 5 bases for V and 8 bases for J; bases not matched to a gene: 9. The germline CDR1 and CDR2 sequences are LGHNA and YSLEER. CDR3 sequence: CASSSWDRDDEKLFF. The CDR3 bases are TGCGCCAGCAGCTCCTGGGACAGGGATGACGAAAAACTGTTTTTT.

Many counts were recorded for this clonotype. This chain connects TRBV18 to TRBJ2-5; D remains ambiguous. The germline gives CDR1 KGHSH, CDR2 LQKENI. The CDR3 contains 13 residues. Trimming pared 8 bases from V and 1 base from J, leaving 11 bases between. The CDR3: CASAPLPQETQYF. Here the CDR3 DNA reads TGTGCCAGCGCTCCTTTGCCCCAAGAGACCCAGTACTTC.

This clonotype was picked up many times. The chain employs TRBV14 and TRBJ1-1; D is unclear. Germline lookup yields CDR1 SGHDN and CDR2 FVKESK. The V end lost 1 base, the J end lost 8 bases, and 11 bases lay between the germline ends. The CDR3 loop spans 13 amino acids. As DNA, the CDR3 is TGTGCCAGCAGCCAAGTGCGAGGTAGGGAAGCTTTCTTT. Encoded protein: CASSQVRGREAFF.

This clonotype occurred a few times. This rearrangement joins TRBV29-1 to TRBJ2-7; TRBD1 agrees at 7 bases. Losses at the gene ends were 6 bases for V and 0 bases for J; bases not matched to a gene: 5. This CDR3 has 13 amino acids. Per germline, CDR1 SQVTM and CDR2 ANQGSEA. The CDR3 DNA follows: TGCAGCGTACAGGGGAAGACCTCCTACGAGCAGTACTTC. Translating it yields CSVQGKTSYEQYF.

This clonotype occurred many times. J is TRBJ2-2 and V is TRBV6-1; no clear D gene. Germline CDR1 MNHNS, CDR2 SASEGT. The ends were cut back, 6 bases at V and 4 bases at J, with 9 bases in the middle. The CDR3 is 13 residues long. CDR3 nucleotides: TGTGCCAGCAGACCCCCGATCACCGGGGAGCTGTTTTTT. It yields the protein CASRPPITGELFF.

This clonotype appeared many times. The chain uses TRBV7-8 and TRBJ1-1; D gene ambiguous. Germline CDR1 is SGHVS and CDR2 is FQNEAQ. Trimming removed 3 bases at V and 4 bases at J, with 15 bases between. The length of the CDR3 is 15 residues. The CDR3 sequence: CASSLSVFGGTEAFF. CDR3 coding DNA: TGTGCCAGCAGCTTGTCGGTGTTTGGCGGCACTGAAGCTTTCTTT.

This clonotype was seen just once. Possible read error: a much larger clone is one base away. The chain links TRBV12-3 or TRBV12-4 to TRBJ1-1; 7 nucleotides align to TRBD1. J gave up 1 base and V 7 bases, and 9 bases lay outside the gene matches. The CDR3 runs 15 residues. CDR3 sequence (DNA): TGTGCCAGCACCCTTTCAGGACAGGAGAACACTGAAGCTTTCTTT. Protein: CASTLSGQENTEAFF.

This clonotype was detected ten times or more. J is TRBJ2-1 and V is TRBV6-1, with TRBD2 matching over 12 bases. V gave up 3 bases and J gave up 0 bases; unmatched junction bases: 3. Germline V CDR1 and CDR2: MNHNS, SASEGT. The CDR3 is 17 residues long. This CDR3 reads CASSDGLAGSSYNEQFF. The CDR3 DNA reads as TGTGCCAGCAGTGACGGACTAGCGGGGAGCTCCTACAATGAGCAGTTCTTC.

At least ten counts were recorded for this clonotype. The chain recombines TRBV7-8 with TRBJ1-4, with D uncertain. The CDR3 extends over 16 amino acids. Germline V CDR1 and CDR2: SGHVS, FQNEAQ. Deletions cut 5 bases from V and 7 bases from J, with 20 bases between. CDR3 residues: CASSPVGTSAGEKLFF. CDR3 bases: TGTGCCAGCAGCCCGGTCGGTACGTCGGCGGGTGAAAAACTGTTTTTT. Full variable domain (remainder filled in from reference TRBV7-8 and TRBJ1-4): GAGVSQSPRYKVAKRGQDVALRCDPISGHVSLFWYQQALGQGPEFLTYFQNEAQLDKSGLPSDRFFAERPEGSVSTLKIQRTQQEDSAVYLCASSPVGTSAGEKLFFGSGTQLSVL.

The rearrangement joins TRBV11-2 to TRBJ1-6; no clear D. This CDR3 spans 13 amino acids. V was shortened by 3 bases and J by 8 bases, with 8 bases between the two germline ends. Germline CDR1 is SGHAT and CDR2 is FQNNGV. CDR3: CASSFYGDSPLHF. In DNA form, the CDR3 reads TGTGCCAGCAGCTTTTACGGAGATTCACCCCTCCACTTT.

The sample holds many counts of this clonotype. The V and J genes are TRBV7-2 and TRBJ2-2; the D gene is possibly TRBD2 (5 bases). Germline lookup yields CDR1 SGHTA and CDR2 FQGNSA. The CDR3 extends over 16 amino acids. V lost 3 bases to trimming and J lost 1 base, with 12 bases between them. CDR3: CASSLTGIQNTGELFF. CDR3 DNA: TGTGCCAGCAGCTTGACCGGGATCCAGAACACCGGGGAGCTGTTTTTT.

This clonotype was recorded many times. The chain has TRBV7-2 and TRBJ1-1; possible D gene TRBD1, 5 bases. V dropped 6 bases and J dropped 1 base, with 12 bases sitting between them. The CDR3 length is 14 residues. Germline V CDR1 and CDR2: SGHTA, FQGNSA. CDR3 sequence reads: CASSQSRENTEAFF. CDR3 bases: TGTGCCAGCAGTCAGAGCAGGGAGAACACTGAAGCTTTCTTT. Full variable domain (missing parts from reference TRBV7-2 and TRBJ1-1): GAGVSQSPSNKVTEKGKDVELRCDPISGHTALYWYRQSLGQGLEFLIYFQGNSAPDKSGLPSDRFSAERTGGSVSTLTIQRTQQEDSAVYLCASSQSRENTEAFFGQGTRLTVV.

This clonotype was recorded at least ten times. The chain carries TRBV6-5 and TRBJ2-7; 9 bases are shared with TRBD1. CDR3 length: 15 residues. V shed 4 bases and J 4 bases; nucleotides not matched to a gene: 8. Germline assignment: CDR1 MNHEY and CDR2 SVGAGI. CDR3 in DNA: TGTGCCAGCAGTTGGGAAAGGGACAGGGTATACGAGCAGTACTTC. Translation gives CASSWERDRVYEQYF.

The sample holds many counts of this clonotype. The genes are TRBV30 and TRBJ1-1, with 9 bases fitting TRBD1. J lost 8 bases, V lost 4 bases, and 8 bases had no gene match. Germline V gives CDR1 GTSNPN, CDR2 SVGIG (reference sequence). CDR3 length equals 13 residues. In DNA form, the CDR3 reads TGTGCCTGGAACCCTCCGGGACAGGGAGAAGCTTTCTTT. Translation gives CAWNPPGQGEAFF.

On this clonotype itself: An end of the junction differs from the germline gene, which may be a read error. CDR3 in amino acids: CASSAAGIRNYGCTF. CDR3 DNA: TGTGCCAGCAGTGCGGCGGGGATCCGTAACTATGGCTGCACCTTC. V and J are TRBV25-1 and TRBJ1-2, with no clear D. There are 15 residues in the CDR3. Looked up from germline, CDR1 is MGHDK and CDR2 is SYGVNS.

The chain has TRBV12-3 or TRBV12-4 and TRBJ1-5, with 7 bases matching TRBD1. This CDR3 region has 14 residues. V lost 6 bases, J lost 7 bases, and 9 bases stayed unmatched. The chain's CDR3 is CASSPKTGFQPQHF. The DNA of the CDR3 is TGTGCCAGCAGCCCCAAGACAGGGTTCCAGCCCCAGCATTTT.